This TCR beta chain was found in a study of radiotherapy plus CTLA-4 blockade in lung cancer. Whole-study results and caveats: TCR clones from tumors expanded in blood after radiotherapy plus ipilimumab. In blood, early T cell clone dynamics reportedly predicted response best, together with interferon-beta.

Trimming took 0 bases from V and 9 from J, leaving 21 bases between them. Germline values: CDR1 SGHDN, CDR2 FVKESK. This CDR3 contains 17 residues. Treatment of patients with chemo-refractory metastatic non-small-cell lung cancer consisted of focal radiation plus CTLA-4 blockade with ipilimumab. Method: immunoSEQ multiplex PCR; TCRdb's copy keeps in-frame clones and lacks some. The sample includes roughly 68,000 clones, around 80% seen only once; the top ten take around 7.1%. As to this clone: Its antigen is not known.

The starting material was peripheral blood, obtained from a patient treated with radiotherapy plus ipilimumab. This TCR was sampled from a human donor with non-small cell lung cancer who had a complete response to radiotherapy plus ipilimumab. The chain links TRBV14 to TRBJ2-1, with D unclear. CDR3 nucleotide sequence: TGTGCCAGCAGCCAAGATGTGGGGTGGGTTAGAGGCGGTGAGCAGTTCTTC. Translation gives CASSQDVGWVRGGEQFF. Based on the CDR3 plus reference TRBV14 and TRBJ2-1, the full variable domain is EAGVTQFPSHSVIEKGQTVTLRCDPISGHDNLYWYRRVMGKEIKFLLHFVKESKQDESGMPNNRFLAERTGGTYSTLKVQPAELEDSGVYFCASSQDVGWVRGGEQFFGPGTRLTVL.